The source of this TCR beta chain is a study of response to subunit inactivated influenza vaccine. Study-level results: There was a suggestion from the authors that each seasonal influenza vaccination recruits few new T cells.

This clonotype was seen many times. Its target is not known. TCRdb independently ran MiXCR on the RT-PCR reads; one entry per CDR3 protein. Here the sample spans about 580,000 distinct CDR3 sequences, around 15% being singletons. J gave up 4 bases and V 2 bases, and 4 bases lay outside the gene matches. There are 13 residues in the CDR3. Germline V gene sequence: CDR1 DFQATT, CDR2 SNEGSKA (reference sequence). The starting material was PBMCs from blood, obtained about 13 days after vaccination. This chain connects TRBV20-1 to TRBJ2-7, with 8 bases lining up with TRBD2. This TCR was recovered from a middle-aged man who received an inactivated influenza vaccine. CDR3 DNA sequence: TGCAGTGCTAGATCCGGGGGGGCTTACGAGCAGTACTTC. It yields the protein CSARSGGAYEQYF.